These 25 T cell receptor beta chains originate from one sample sequenced in a study of beta chain features in type 1 diabetes. Study-wide points: There was a moderate but significant shortening of TCRB CDR3s in all four CD4+ subsets of Type 1 diabetes patients.

The isolated RNA, all of it, was reverse transcribed, so expressed TCRB transcripts were what got sequenced. Profiling relied on immunoSEQ multiplex PCR, and the TCRdb table lists in-frame clones only, not all of them. In the table there are some 640,000 clones, about 14% of which are singletons. No antigen has been assigned to these receptors. Sequencing used naive CD4+ T cells from blood. These receptors came from a man in his late teens or twenties with type 1 diabetes.

This clone was seen a handful of times. Other DNA sequences from this sample encode an identical CDR3 as well. Here the CDR3 reads CASSYSAGNYEQYF. CDR3 DNA sequence: TGTGCCAGCAGTTACTCTGCGGGAAACTACGAGCAGTACTTC. The rearrangement links TRBV6-5 to TRBJ2-7, with a possible D match to TRBD2 (6 bases). This CDR3 region has 14 residues. The V and J ends lost 0 bases and 3 bases respectively, with 9 bases between them. Germline CDR1 and CDR2: MNHEY and SVGAGI.

This clone was recorded a few times. The chain uses TRBV4-1 and TRBJ1-1, with 7 bases fitting TRBD1. CDR1 is MGHRA, CDR2 YSYEKL, per germline. The junction had 11 bases not matched to a gene; V was cut back by 6 bases and J by 10 bases. The CDR3 is 13 residues long. The CDR3, as DNA: TGCGCCAGCAGTTATTCGACAGGGATCGGAGCTTTCTTT. Encoded protein: CASSYSTGIGAFF.

Only a few counts were recorded for this clone. CDR3 in DNA: TGCGCCAGCAGCTTCCCCAGGGACGCCTCGAACACCGGGGAGCTGTTTTTT. This sequence encodes CASSFPRDASNTGELFF. The J gene is TRBJ2-2, the V gene TRBV5-1; tentatively, D is TRBD1 or TRBD2 (5 bases each). The CDR3 has 17 residues. Trimming took off 2 bases at V and 0 bases at J, with 14 bases between the two ends. Germline CDR1 reads SGHRS; CDR2 reads YFSETQ.

The chain carries TRBV7-3 and TRBJ1-2; D possibly corresponds to TRBD1 (6 bases). Germline V gene data show CDR1 as SGHTA and CDR2 as FQGTGA. The CDR3 has 16 amino acids. V was cut by 5 bases and J by 7 bases, with 23 bases left in between. CDR3 nucleotides: TGTGCCAGCAGCAGAGGACAGCTCAACCCAGAACGTGGCTACACCTTC. Residues: CASSRGQLNPERGYTF.

The chain employs TRBV7-2 and TRBJ1-3; D uncertain. Trimming stripped 5 bases from V and 0 bases from J, with 8 bases between. CDR1 is SGHTA, CDR2 FQGNSA, per germline. The CDR3 totals 14 residues. CDR3 loop: CASSPQFSGNTIYF. CDR3 DNA: TGTGCCAGCAGCCCACAGTTCTCTGGAAACACCATATATTTT. The variable domain in full, completed from reference TRBV7-2 and TRBJ1-3, reads GAGVSQSPSNKVTEKGKDVELRCDPISGHTALYWYRQSLGQGLEFLIYFQGNSAPDKSGLPSDRFSAERTGGSVSTLTIQRTQQEDSAVYLCASSPQFSGNTIYFGEGSWLTVV.

This chain links TRBV7-9 with TRBJ2-1, with TRBD2 identical over 9 bases. This CDR3 region has 17 residues. Germline CDR1 reads SEHNR; CDR2 reads FQNEAQ (reference sequence). V trimming: 7 bases; J trimming: 2 bases; junction bases outside the gene matches: 12. CDR3 coding DNA: TGTGCCAGCATCTCTTCGACTAGCGGACCCCCCTACAATGAGCAGTTCTTC. This gives the protein CASISSTSGPPYNEQFF.

The J gene is TRBJ1-5, the V gene TRBV5-4; 7 bases are a match to TRBD1. The V gene end was trimmed by 4 bases and the J gene end by 6 bases; junction bases not matched to a gene: 7. Looked up from germline, CDR1 is SGHNT and CDR2 is YYREEE (reference sequence). The CDR3 is 14 residues long. DNA of the CDR3: TGTGCCAGCAGCACCGGGACAGACGGTCAGCCCCAGCATTTT. This gives the protein CASSTGTDGQPQHF.

This clone was seen more than once but under ten times. The chain employs TRBV5-4 and TRBJ1-2, with D possibly TRBD1 on 6 matching bases. Germline loops: CDR1 SGHNT, CDR2 YYREEE (reference sequence). V shed 6 bases and J shed 8 bases, with 14 bases lying between them. CDR3 size: 12 residues. Here the CDR3 reads CASNDRKLGYTF. The CDR3 nucleotides read TGTGCCAGCAATGACAGGAAGTTAGGCTACACCTTC.

The CDR3 region has the DNA TGTGCCAGCAGCCCGAGACAGGGGGAAATAGATACGCAGTATTTT. It encodes CASSPRQGEIDTQYF. The genes are TRBV11-2 and TRBJ2-3; 9 positions match TRBD1. The trim removed 5 bases at V and 5 bases at J, leaving 8 bases unmatched. Germline V gene lookup returns CDR1 SGHAT and CDR2 FQNNGV. The CDR3 sequence is 15 residues long.

The gene calls are TRBV28 and TRBJ1-2; 7 positions match TRBD1. V shed 8 bases, J shed 8 bases, and the junction held 11 bases outside the gene matches. Germline CDR1 and CDR2: MDHEN and SYDVKM. The length of the CDR3 is 13 residues. For the CDR3, the DNA is TGTGCCAGCGGGCAACAGGGGACGAGGGGCTACACCTTC. This encodes CASGQQGTRGYTF.

In its sample, this clone was seen a few times. The chain carries TRBV15 and TRBJ2-7; D might be TRBD2 (5 bases). The CDR3 is made up of 13 amino acids. CDR1 and CDR2 from the germline V gene are LNHNV and YYDKDF (reference sequence). The V and J ends lost 3 bases and 5 bases respectively, with 11 bases between them. CDR3 in amino acids: CATSSLRGNEQYF. Here the CDR3 DNA reads TGTGCCACCAGCAGTCTCCGGGGTAACGAGCAGTACTTC. The full variable domain, in which reference TRBV15 and TRBJ2-7 provide the parts outside the CDR3, is DAMVIQNPRYQVTQFGKPVTLSCSQTLNHNVMYWYQQKSSQAPKLLFHYYDKDFNNEADTPDNFQSRRPNTSFCFLDIRSPGLGDTAMYLCATSSLRGNEQYFGPGTRLTVT.

The chain uses TRBV28 and TRBJ2-7; TRBD1 matches at 7 bases. V lost 5 bases and J lost 5; bases outside the gene matches: 9. The CDR3 covers 14 residues. Germline V CDR1 and CDR2: MDHEN, SYDVKM. The CDR3: CASSPPDRVHEQYF. The CDR3 nucleotides read TGTGCCAGCAGTCCCCCTGACAGGGTCCACGAGCAGTACTTC.

The sample holds a few counts of this clone. The chain uses TRBV5-1 and TRBJ2-3; the D gene is possibly TRBD1 (6 bases). This CDR3 spans 15 amino acids. Germline V gene lookup returns CDR1 SGHRS and CDR2 YFSETQ. Trimming stripped 2 bases from V and 4 bases from J, with 14 bases between. For the CDR3, the DNA is TGCGCCAGCAGCTTCCAGGGGAGAGATTCAGATACGCAGTATTTT. Amino acids: CASSFQGRDSDTQYF.

V usage is TRBV9 and J usage is TRBJ2-6, with D unclear. The CDR3 runs 16 residues. V lost 0 bases and J 4 bases, leaving 11 bases between the germline ends. CDR1 is SGDLS and CDR2 is YYNGEE in the germline V gene. The CDR3 DNA reads TGTGCCAGCAGCGTAGATGCGAGCGCGGGGGCCAACGTCCTGACTTTC. It specifies CASSVDASAGANVLTF.

The rearrangement joins TRBV6-1 to TRBJ1-5, with D possibly matching TRBD1 (6 bases). V shed 5 bases and J shed 0 bases, with 11 bases lying between them. Germline V CDR1 and CDR2: MNHNS, SASEGT. The CDR3 length is 15 residues. In nucleotides, the CDR3 is TGTGCCAGCAGTCCGACAGGACCTAGCAATCAGCCCCAGCATTTT. This translates into CASSPTGPSNQPQHF.

The genes are TRBV5-1 and TRBJ2-7; perhaps TRBD2 as D (5 bases). V was cut by 1 base and J by 2 bases, with 10 bases left in between. Germline CDR1 reads SGHRS; CDR2 reads YFSETQ. The CDR3 is 14 amino acids. For the CDR3, the DNA is TGCGCCAGCAGCTTGTGGCAGGAGGCCTACGAGCAGTACTTC. Amino acids: CASSLWQEAYEQYF.

The rearrangement links TRBV7-9 to TRBJ2-3; D is undetermined. V was trimmed by 1 base and J by 6 bases, leaving 5 bases between them. From germline, CDR1 is SEHNR and CDR2 FQNEAQ (reference sequence). This CDR3 comprises 12 residues. In DNA, the CDR3 is TGTGCCAGCAGCTTAGAGTTGGATACGCAGTATTTT. Translation gives CASSLELDTQYF.

The chain uses TRBV5-1 and TRBJ2-2; TRBD1 might be the D (6 bases). The CDR3 has 15 amino acids. Germline V gene data show CDR1 as SGHRS and CDR2 as YFSETQ. The V end lost 0 bases, the J end lost 4 bases, and 10 bases lay between the germline ends. CDR3 bases: TGCGCCAGCAGCTTGGAACAGGGCGGCACCGGGGAGCTGTTTTTT. Translated: CASSLEQGGTGELFF.

The chain recombines TRBV10-3 with TRBJ1-2; D possibly corresponds to TRBD1 (5 bases). The germline V and J ends were trimmed by 2 bases and 3 bases, with 10 bases remaining between them. The CDR3 is 14 residues long. The germline V gene encodes CDR1 ENHRY and CDR2 SYGVKD. The CDR3 DNA reads TGTGCCATCAGTGAGACAGACAGTGACTATGGCTACACCTTC. Protein product: CAISETDSDYGYTF.

This clone came up a few times. V gene TRBV30 combines with J gene TRBJ2-1; D might be TRBD1 (5 bases). Germline assignment: CDR1 GTSNPN and CDR2 SVGIG (reference sequence). The CDR3 has 15 amino acids. The ends were cut back, 1 base at V and 4 bases at J, with 14 bases in the middle. Here the CDR3 reads CAWSEGSGRYNEQFF. The CDR3 DNA is TGTGCCTGGAGTGAGGGGTCTGGCAGGTACAATGAGCAGTTCTTC.

The table lists this clone with a few counts. The chain has TRBV9 and TRBJ1-1, with D possibly TRBD1 on 6 matching bases. The CDR3 totals 16 residues. V was clipped by 2 bases and J by 3 bases, with 17 bases between them. CDR1 SGDLS and CDR2 YYNGEE come from the germline V gene. The DNA for the CDR3 is TGTGCCAGCAGCGTCCACTCGGGGGGGCAATACACTGAAGCTTTCTTT. This gives the protein CASSVHSGGQYTEAFF.

This clone was observed a few times. This chain connects TRBV30 to TRBJ2-7; no firm D call. The CDR3 length is 15 residues. The V end was cut by 2 bases, the J end by 2 bases, with 16 bases between. The V gene's germline CDR1 is GTSNPN and CDR2 SVGIG (reference sequence). CDR3 nucleotide sequence: TGTGCCTGGAGTCCAGAGCAGCGACATGCCTACGAGCAGTACTTC. Translation gives CAWSPEQRHAYEQYF.

This clone was picked up a small number of times. Other nucleotide sequences from this sample produce the same CDR3. V and J are TRBV6-6 and TRBJ2-4; tentative D call: TRBD2 (7 bases). This CDR3 has 14 residues. V dropped 2 bases and J dropped 7 bases, with 12 bases sitting between them. Germline V CDR1 and CDR2: MNHNY, SVGAGI (reference sequence). As DNA, the CDR3 is TGTGCCAGCAGTTACGGGAGGGGGAAGAACATTCAGTACTTC. Its translation: CASSYGRGKNIQYF.

This clone appeared a few times. The chain joins TRBV5-6 to TRBJ2-1, with D unclear. The CDR3 has 13 residues. V dropped 4 bases and J dropped 4 bases, with 9 bases sitting between them. CDR1 and CDR2 (germline): SGHDT, YYEEEE. As DNA, the CDR3 is TGTGCCAGCAGCCGGCAGGTTTACAATGAGCAGTTCTTC. Translating it yields CASSRQVYNEQFF.

The CDR3 loop reads CASRGVNYGYTF. CDR3 bases: TGTGCCAGCAGGGGGGTTAACTATGGCTACACCTTC. The chain joins TRBV2 to TRBJ1-2; D may be TRBD1 (5 bases). The CDR3 extends over 12 amino acids. V was clipped by 6 bases and J by 1 base, with 6 bases between them. Germline CDR1 SNHLY, CDR2 FYNNEI.